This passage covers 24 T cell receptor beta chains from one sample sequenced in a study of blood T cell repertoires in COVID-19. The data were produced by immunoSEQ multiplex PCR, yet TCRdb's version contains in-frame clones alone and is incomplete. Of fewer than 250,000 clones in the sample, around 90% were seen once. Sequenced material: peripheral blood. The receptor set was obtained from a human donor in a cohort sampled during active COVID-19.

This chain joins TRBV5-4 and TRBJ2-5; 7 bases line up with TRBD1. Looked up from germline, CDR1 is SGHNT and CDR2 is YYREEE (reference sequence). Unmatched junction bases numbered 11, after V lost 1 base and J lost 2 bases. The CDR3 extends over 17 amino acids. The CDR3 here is CASSLPRTGSTQETQYF. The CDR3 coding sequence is TGTGCCAGCAGCTTGCCCCGGACAGGCTCCACGCAAGAGACCCAGTACTTC. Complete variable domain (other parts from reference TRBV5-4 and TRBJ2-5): ETGVTQSPTHLIKTRGQQVTLRCSSQSGHNTVSWYQQALGQGPQFIFQYYREEENGRGNFPPRFSGLQFPNYSSELNVNALELDDSALYLCASSLPRTGSTQETQYFGPGTRLLVL.

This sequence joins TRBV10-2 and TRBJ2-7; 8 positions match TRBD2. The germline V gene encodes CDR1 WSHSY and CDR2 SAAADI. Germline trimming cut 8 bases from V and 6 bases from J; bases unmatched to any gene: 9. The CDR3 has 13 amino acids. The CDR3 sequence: CASGYGGVGEQYF. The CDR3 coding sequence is TGCGCCAGCGGCTACGGGGGGGTAGGCGAGCAGTACTTC.

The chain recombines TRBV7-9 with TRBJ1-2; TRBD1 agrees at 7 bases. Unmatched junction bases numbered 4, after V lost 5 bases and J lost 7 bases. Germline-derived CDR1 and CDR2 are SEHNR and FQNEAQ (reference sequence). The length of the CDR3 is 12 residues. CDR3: CASSPQGIGYTF. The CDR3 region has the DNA TGTGCCAGCAGCCCACAGGGGATTGGCTACACCTTC.

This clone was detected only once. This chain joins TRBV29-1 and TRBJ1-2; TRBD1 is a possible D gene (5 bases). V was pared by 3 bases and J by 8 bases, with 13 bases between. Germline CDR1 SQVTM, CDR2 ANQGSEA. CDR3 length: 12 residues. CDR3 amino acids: CSVDQVSGGYTF. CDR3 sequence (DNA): TGCAGCGTTGATCAGGTTTCAGGGGGCTACACCTTC.

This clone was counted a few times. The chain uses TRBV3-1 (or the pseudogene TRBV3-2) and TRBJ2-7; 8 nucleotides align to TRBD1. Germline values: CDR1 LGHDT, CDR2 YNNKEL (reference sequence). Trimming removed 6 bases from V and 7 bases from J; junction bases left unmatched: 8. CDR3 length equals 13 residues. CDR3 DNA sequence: TGTGCCAGCAGGTCGGACAGGGTGGAGGAGCAGTACTTC. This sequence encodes CASRSDRVEEQYF.

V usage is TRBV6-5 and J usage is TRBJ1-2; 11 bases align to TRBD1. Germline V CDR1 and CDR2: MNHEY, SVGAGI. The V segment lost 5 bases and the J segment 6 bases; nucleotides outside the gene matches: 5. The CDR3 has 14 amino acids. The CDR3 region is CASSPGQGANGYTF. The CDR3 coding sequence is TGTGCCAGCAGTCCAGGACAGGGGGCAAATGGCTACACCTTC.

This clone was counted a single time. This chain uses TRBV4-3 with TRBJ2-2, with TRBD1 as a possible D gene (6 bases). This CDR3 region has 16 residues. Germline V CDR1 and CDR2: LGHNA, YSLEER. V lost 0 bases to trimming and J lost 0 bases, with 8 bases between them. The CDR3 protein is CASSQEGAANTGELFF. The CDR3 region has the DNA TGCGCCAGCAGCCAAGAGGGGGCCGCGAACACCGGGGAGCTGTTTTTT.

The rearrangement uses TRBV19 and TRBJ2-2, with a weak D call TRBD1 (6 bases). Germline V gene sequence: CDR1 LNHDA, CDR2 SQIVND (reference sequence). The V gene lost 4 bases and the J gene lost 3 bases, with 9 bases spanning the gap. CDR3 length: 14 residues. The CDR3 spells CASSSAGDTGELFF. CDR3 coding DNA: TGTGCCAGTAGTAGCGCAGGGGACACCGGGGAGCTGTTTTTT.

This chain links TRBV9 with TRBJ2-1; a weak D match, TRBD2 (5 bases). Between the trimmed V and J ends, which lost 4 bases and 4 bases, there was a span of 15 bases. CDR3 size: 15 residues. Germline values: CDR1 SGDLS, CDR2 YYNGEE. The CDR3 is CASSSPAAFYNEQFF. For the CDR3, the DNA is TGTGCCAGCAGCTCGCCAGCGGCCTTTTACAATGAGCAGTTCTTC. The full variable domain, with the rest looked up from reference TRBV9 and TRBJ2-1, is DSGVTQTPKHLITATGQRVTLRCSPRSGDLSVYWYQQSLDQGLQFLIQYYNGEERAKGNILERFSAQQFPDLHSELNLSSLELGDSALYFCASSSPAAFYNEQFFGPGTRLTVL.

Here the CDR3 DNA reads TGTGCCAGCAGGTCTTCTTTGTACAATGAGCAGTTCTTC. Translating gives CASRSSLYNEQFF. The J gene is TRBJ2-1, the V gene TRBV6-5; the D is unclear. The CDR3 is 13 amino acids. With 6 bases removed from V and 4 bases from J, the gap between germline ends came to 10 bases. Germline CDR1 and CDR2: MNHEY and SVGAGI.

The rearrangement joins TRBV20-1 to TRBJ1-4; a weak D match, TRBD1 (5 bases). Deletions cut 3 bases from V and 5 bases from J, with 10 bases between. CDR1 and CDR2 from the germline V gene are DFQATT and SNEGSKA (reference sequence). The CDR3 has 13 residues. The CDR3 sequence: CSASVQANEKLFF. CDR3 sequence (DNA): TGCAGTGCTAGTGTACAGGCAAATGAAAAACTGTTTTTT.

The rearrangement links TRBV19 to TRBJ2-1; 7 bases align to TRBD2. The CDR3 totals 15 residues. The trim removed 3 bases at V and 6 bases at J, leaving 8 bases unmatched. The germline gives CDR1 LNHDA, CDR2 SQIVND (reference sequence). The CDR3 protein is CASSIFLGGFNEQFF. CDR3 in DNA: TGTGCCAGTAGTATTTTTCTGGGAGGGTTCAATGAGCAGTTCTTC. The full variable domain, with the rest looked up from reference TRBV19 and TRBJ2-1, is DGGITQSPKYLFRKEGQNVTLSCEQNLNHDAMYWYRQDPGQGLRLIYYSQIVNDFQKGDIAEGYSVSREKKESFPLTVTSAQKNPTAFYLCASSIFLGGFNEQFFGPGTRLTVL.

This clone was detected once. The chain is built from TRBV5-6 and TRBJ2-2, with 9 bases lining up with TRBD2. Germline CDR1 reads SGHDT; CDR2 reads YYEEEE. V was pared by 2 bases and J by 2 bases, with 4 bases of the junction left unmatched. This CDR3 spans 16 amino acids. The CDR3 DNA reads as TGTGCCAGCAGCTTTGGGACTAGCTTTAACACCGGGGAGCTGTTTTTT. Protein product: CASSFGTSFNTGELFF.

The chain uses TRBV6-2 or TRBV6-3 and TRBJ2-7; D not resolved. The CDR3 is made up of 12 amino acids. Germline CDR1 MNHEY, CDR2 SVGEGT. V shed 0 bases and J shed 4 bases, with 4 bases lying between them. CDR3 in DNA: TGTGCCAGCAGTTACTCCAGGTACGAGCAGTACTTC. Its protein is CASSYSRYEQYF.

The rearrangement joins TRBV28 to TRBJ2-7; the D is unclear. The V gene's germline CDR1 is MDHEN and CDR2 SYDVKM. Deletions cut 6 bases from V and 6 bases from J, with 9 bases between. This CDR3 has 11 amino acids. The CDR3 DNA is TGTGCCAGCAGCTCCCTAGGCGAGCAGTACTTC. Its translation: CASSSLGEQYF.

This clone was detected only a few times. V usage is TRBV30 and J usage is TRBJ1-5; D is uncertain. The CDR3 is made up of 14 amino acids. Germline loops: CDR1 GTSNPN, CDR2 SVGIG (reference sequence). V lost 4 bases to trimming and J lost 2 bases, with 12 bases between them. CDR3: CAWNSEVGNQPQHF. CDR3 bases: TGTGCCTGGAATTCAGAGGTGGGCAATCAGCCCCAGCATTTT. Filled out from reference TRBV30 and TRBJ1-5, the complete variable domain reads SQTIHQWPATLVQPVGSPLSLECTVEGTSNPNLYWYRQAAGRGLQLLFYSVGIGQISSEVPQNLSASRPQDRQFILSSKKLLLSDSGFYLCAWNSEVGNQPQHFGDGTRLSIL.

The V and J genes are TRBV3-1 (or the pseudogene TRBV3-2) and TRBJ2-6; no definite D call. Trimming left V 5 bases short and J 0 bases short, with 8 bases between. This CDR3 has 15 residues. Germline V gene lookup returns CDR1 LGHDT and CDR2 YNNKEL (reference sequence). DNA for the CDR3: TGTGCCAGCAGCAGAACAAACTCTGGGGCCAACGTCCTGACTTTC. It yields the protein CASSRTNSGANVLTF.

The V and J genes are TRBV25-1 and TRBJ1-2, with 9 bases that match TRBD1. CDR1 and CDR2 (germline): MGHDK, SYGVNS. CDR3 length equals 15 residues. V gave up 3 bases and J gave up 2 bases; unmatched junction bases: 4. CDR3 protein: CASSDEGTGNYGYTF. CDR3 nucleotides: TGTGCCAGCAGTGACGAAGGGACAGGGAACTATGGCTACACCTTC.

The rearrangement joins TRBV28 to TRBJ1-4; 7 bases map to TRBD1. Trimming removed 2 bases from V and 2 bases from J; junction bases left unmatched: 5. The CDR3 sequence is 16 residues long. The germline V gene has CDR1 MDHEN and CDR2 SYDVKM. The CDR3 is CASSLLYRGTNEKLFF. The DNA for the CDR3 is TGTGCCAGCAGTTTACTCTACAGGGGTACTAATGAAAAACTGTTTTTT.

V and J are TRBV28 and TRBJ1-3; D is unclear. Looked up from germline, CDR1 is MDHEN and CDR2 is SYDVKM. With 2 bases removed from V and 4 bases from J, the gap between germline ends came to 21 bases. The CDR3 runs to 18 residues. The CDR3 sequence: CASSLNQWGRGHGNTIYF. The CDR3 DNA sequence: TGTGCCAGCAGTTTAAATCAATGGGGTCGGGGTCACGGAAACACCATATATTTT.

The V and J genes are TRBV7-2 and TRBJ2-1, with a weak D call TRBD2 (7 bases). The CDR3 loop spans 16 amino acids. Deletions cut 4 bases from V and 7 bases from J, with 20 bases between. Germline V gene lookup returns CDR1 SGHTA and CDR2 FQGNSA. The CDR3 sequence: CASSSRGGQGTNEQFF. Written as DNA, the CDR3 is TGTGCCAGCAGCTCAAGGGGGGGACAAGGGACGAATGAGCAGTTCTTC. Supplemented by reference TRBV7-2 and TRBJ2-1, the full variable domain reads GAGVSQSPSNKVTEKGKDVELRCDPISGHTALYWYRQSLGQGLEFLIYFQGNSAPDKSGLPSDRFSAERTGGSVSTLTIQRTQQEDSAVYLCASSSRGGQGTNEQFFGPGTRLTVL.

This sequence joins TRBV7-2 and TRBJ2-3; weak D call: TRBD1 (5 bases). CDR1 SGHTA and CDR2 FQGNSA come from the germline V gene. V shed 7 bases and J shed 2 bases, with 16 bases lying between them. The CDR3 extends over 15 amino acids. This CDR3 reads CASTPDGRDTDTQYF. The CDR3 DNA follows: TGTGCCAGCACCCCGGATGGCAGGGACACAGATACGCAGTATTTT.

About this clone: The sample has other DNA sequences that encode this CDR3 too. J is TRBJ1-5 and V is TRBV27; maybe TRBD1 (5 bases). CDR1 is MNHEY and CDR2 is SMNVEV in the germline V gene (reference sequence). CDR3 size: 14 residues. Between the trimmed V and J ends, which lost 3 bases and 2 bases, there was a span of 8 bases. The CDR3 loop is CASSLWGGNQPQHF. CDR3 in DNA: TGTGCCAGCAGTTTGTGGGGGGGCAATCAGCCCCAGCATTTT.

This chain's CDR3 is CASSPHQGPSYEQYF. The CDR3 DNA is TGTGCCAGCAGTCCGCACCAGGGGCCCTCCTACGAGCAGTACTTC. V gene TRBV7-8 combines with J gene TRBJ2-7; D is possibly TRBD1 (6 bases). CDR3 length equals 15 residues. In germline, CDR1 is SGHVS, CDR2 FQNEAQ. The germline V and J ends were trimmed by 6 bases and 0 bases, with 15 bases remaining between them. Looking up the rest from reference TRBV7-8 and TRBJ2-7 gives the full variable domain: GAGVSQSPRYKVAKRGQDVALRCDPISGHVSLFWYQQALGQGPEFLTYFQNEAQLDKSGLPSDRFFAERPEGSVSTLKIQRTQQEDSAVYLCASSPHQGPSYEQYFGPGTRLTVT.